The rows below give T cell receptor beta chains drawn from one sample of a study of cytomegalovirus exposure and HLA in healthy donors. Profiled with immunoSEQ multiplex PCR; TCRdb holds only in-frame clones, not every one. The sample carries 140,000 to 150,000 clones, 87% recorded once. Sequencing was carried out using PBMCs. Every receptor here comes from a man aged 18 to 29 in good health and CMV-seropositive. Both conserved end residues are part of each CDR3. Fields, in order: V gene, D gene, J gene, clone size, CDR3 protein, CDR3 DNA. D genes are given only for firm matches. The size of a clone is reported for some rows only, either as once, few or many, or as a class for expanded clones.

V: TRBV2
D: -
J: TRBJ2-5
size: -
CDR3: CASSPRETQYF
DNA: TGTGCCTCCTCACCGAGGGAGACCCAGTACTTC

V: TRBV7-9
D: -
J: TRBJ1-1
size: -
CDR3: CASSLLVGYGRGTEAFF
DNA: TGTGCCAGCAGCTTATTGGTGGGCTATGGAAGGGGAACTGAAGCTTTCTTT

V: TRBV7-9
D: -
J: TRBJ2-2
size: -
CDR3: CASSPSPTGELFF
DNA: TGTGCCAGCAGCCCGTCTCCCACCGGGGAGCTGTTTTTT

V: TRBV2
D: TRBD1
J: TRBJ2-7
size: -
CDR3: CASRPDRADEQYF
DNA: TGTGCCAGCAGGCCCGACAGGGCGGATGAGCAGTACTTC

V: TRBV11-2
D: TRBD1
J: TRBJ1-1
size: -
CDR3: CASSLVFGQANTEAFF
DNA: TGTGCCAGCAGCTTAGTCTTTGGACAGGCTAACACTGAAGCTTTCTTT

V: TRBV30
D: -
J: TRBJ2-1
size: -
CDR3: CACLRGTLSYNEQFF
DNA: TGTGCCTGTCTCCGAGGGACTCTCTCCTACAATGAGCAGTTCTTC

V: TRBV27
D: -
J: TRBJ2-3
size: -
CDR3: CASSSGSTDTQYF
DNA: TGTGCCAGCTCCTCGGGGAGCACAGATACGCAGTATTTT

V: TRBV10-3
D: TRBD1
J: TRBJ1-4
size: once
CDR3: CAVSGTGGEKLFF
DNA: TGTGCCGTTTCCGGGACAGGGGGGGAAAAACTGTTTTTT

V: TRBV5-6
D: TRBD1
J: TRBJ1-2
size: -
CDR3: CASSLPRTGGNYGYTF
DNA: TGTGCCAGCAGCTTACCTAGGACAGGGGGTAACTATGGCTACACCTTC

V: TRBV13
D: TRBD2
J: TRBJ2-1
size: once
CDR3: CASSLSPAGGPSYNEQFF
DNA: TGTGCCAGCAGCTTATCTCCAGCGGGGGGGCCTTCCTACAATGAGCAGTTCTTC

V: TRBV6-6
D: -
J: TRBJ1-1
size: -
CDR3: CASSYSAGSTNTEAFF
DNA: TGTGCCAGCAGTTACTCGGCGGGGAGCACGAACACTGAAGCTTTCTTT

V: TRBV6-5
D: -
J: TRBJ1-6
size: -
CDR3: CASSYSRRWDSPLHF
DNA: TGTGCCAGCAGTTACTCGAGGAGGTGGGATTCACCCCTCCACTTT

V: TRBV9
D: TRBD1
J: TRBJ1-2
size: -
CDR3: CASSPGQGAYGYTF
DNA: TGTGCCAGCAGTCCTGGACAGGGGGCTTATGGCTACACCTTC

V: TRBV6-4
D: TRBD2
J: TRBJ2-3
size: few
CDR3: CASRTSGGARTQYF
DNA: TGTGCCAGCAGAACTAGCGGGGGGGCCCGCACGCAGTATTTT

V: TRBV6-5
D: TRBD1
J: TRBJ1-4
size: -
CDR3: CASRADRGREKLFF
DNA: TGTGCCAGCAGGGCCGACAGGGGTCGTGAAAAACTGTTTTTT

V: TRBV9
D: TRBD1
J: TRBJ2-2
size: -
CDR3: CASSRDRPLTTGELFF
DNA: TGTGCCAGCAGCCGGGACAGGCCACTAACCACCGGGGAGCTGTTTTTT

V: TRBV6-1
D: -
J: TRBJ1-6
size: -
CDR3: CASRDTALYNSPLHF
DNA: TGTGCCAGCAGAGACACTGCTCTATATAATTCACCCCTCCACTTT

V: TRBV18
D: -
J: TRBJ1-2
size: once
CDR3: CASSPPLSYGYTF
DNA: TGTGCCAGCTCACCACCTCTTAGCTATGGCTACACCTTC

V: TRBV13
D: -
J: TRBJ2-1
size: few
CDR3: CGVYNEQFF
DNA: TGTGGAGTTTACAATGAGCAGTTCTTC

V: TRBV9
D: -
J: TRBJ2-1
size: -
CDR3: CASSSQTVGEQFF
DNA: TGTGCCAGCAGCTCCCAGACCGTCGGGGAGCAGTTCTTC

V: TRBV4-2
D: TRBD1
J: TRBJ2-7
size: -
CDR3: CASSQEAGGVYEQYF
DNA: TGTGCCAGCAGCCAAGAGGCAGGGGGAGTATACGAGCAGTACTTC

V: TRBV4-1
D: TRBD1
J: TRBJ2-7
size: -
CDR3: CASSQDGTGGTSSYEQYF
DNA: TGCGCCAGCAGCCAAGACGGGACAGGGGGAACGAGCTCCTACGAGCAGTACTTC

V: TRBV6-1
D: TRBD2
J: TRBJ2-1
size: -
CDR3: CASVQRGSPGNEQFF
DNA: TGTGCCAGCGTTCAGCGGGGTAGCCCAGGCAATGAGCAGTTCTTC

V: TRBV5-1
D: -
J: TRBJ2-2
size: -
CDR3: CASSLRGMGTGELFF
DNA: TGCGCCAGCAGCTTGCGGGGGATGGGCACCGGGGAGCTGTTTTTT

V: TRBV11-1
D: -
J: TRBJ1-6
size: -
CDR3: CASSLGPIRNSPLHF
DNA: TGTGCCAGCAGCTTAGGGCCGATACGAAATTCACCCCTCCACTTT

V: TRBV30
D: -
J: TRBJ1-6
size: -
CDR3: CAWSVGPGNSPLHF
DNA: TGTGCCTGGAGTGTAGGCCCGGGTAATTCACCCCTCCACTTT

V: TRBV30
D: -
J: TRBJ1-2
size: few
CDR3: CAWNNWGVGGYTF
DNA: TGTGCCTGGAACAACTGGGGGGTTGGCGGCTACACCTTC

V: TRBV9
D: -
J: TRBJ2-2
size: -
CDR3: CASSETSGELFF
DNA: TGTGCCAGCAGCGAGACTAGCGGGGAGCTGTTTTTT

V: TRBV25-1
D: TRBD1
J: TRBJ1-4
size: once
CDR3: CASRDRGNEKLFF
DNA: TGTGCCAGCAGGGACAGGGGTAATGAAAAACTGTTTTTT

V: TRBV6-5
D: TRBD2
J: TRBJ2-1
size: -
CDR3: CASSVAGFSYNEQFF
DNA: TGTGCCAGCAGCGTAGCGGGGTTCTCCTACAATGAGCAGTTCTTC

V: TRBV6-1
D: TRBD1
J: TRBJ1-6
size: -
CDR3: CASSGYRGSYNSPLHF
DNA: TGTGCCAGCAGTGGATACAGGGGCTCCTATAATTCACCCCTCCACTTT

V: TRBV27
D: -
J: TRBJ1-2
size: -
CDR3: CASSLYGTEGYGYTF
DNA: TGTGCCAGCAGTTTGTACGGGACGGAGGGCTATGGCTACACCTTC

V: TRBV30
D: -
J: TRBJ2-1
size: once
CDR3: CAWRYSYNEQFF
DNA: TGTGCCTGGAGGTACAGCTACAATGAGCAGTTCTTC

V: TRBV28
D: -
J: TRBJ2-3
size: -
CDR3: CASSLPGKEADTQYF
DNA: TGTGCCAGCTCTTTACCCGGAAAGGAGGCAGATACGCAGTATTTT